This T cell receptor beta chain was retrieved from a study of T cells expressing NK-cell markers. Study-wide background: The eight sequenced donors comprised seven who were HCMV-seropositive and one who was seronegative.

TCRdb re-called the 5' RACE reads; one entry per CDR3 protein, DNA not given. The listing records 130,000 to 150,000 distinct CDR3 sequences. Notes on the study in general: In more than five donors, dominant CD3+CD56+NKG2C+ clonotypes ranked among the top 10 CD8+ clonotypes.

Details on this clonotype: Its antigen is unidentified.

The CDR3 is 13 residues long. CDR1 is SQVTM and CDR2 is ANQGSEA in the germline V gene. The sequenced sample consisted of blood T cells: a sorted CD56 or NKG2C T cell subset, CD4+ or CD8+ T cells, or bulk PBMC T cells (not recorded which). The TCR comes from a man aged 18 to 29 in good health. The rearrangement uses TRBV29-1 and TRBJ2-7; no DNA is available, so the TRBD2 call from TCRdb remains unchecked. This CDR3 reads CSCRCGSGLEQYF.